Sequencing of this T cell receptor beta chain was carried out in a study of blood T cell repertoires in COVID-19. The wider study: From T cells, B-cell-depleted T cells, or PBMCs came the material, which was cDNA or gDNA.

Germline CDR1 MNHEY, CDR2 SVGAGI. CDR3 length: 12 amino acids. V dropped 6 bases and J dropped 11; count of bases not matched to a gene: 9. Ages ranged from about 18 to 89 years, with residence in about two dozen US areas. The protocol was immunoSEQ multiplex PCR, while the TCRdb copy is restricted to in-frame clones and leaves out a portion. This table holds about 200,000 clones, more than 70% found once. This chain uses TRBV6-5 with TRBJ1-1, with TRBD1 matching over 7 bases. This TCR was sampled from a woman between 40 and 55 years old with acute COVID-19. Sequencing input: PBMCs or T cells enriched from blood (not recorded which). CDR3: CASSYGQVRAFF. Here the CDR3 DNA reads TGTGCCAGCAGCTACGGACAGGTGAGGGCTTTCTTT.